Reported below is one T cell receptor beta chain. Its cognate antigen has yet to be identified. Per-nucleotide qualities are absent, and no much larger clonotype sits a single base away. TCRbeta CDR3 regions were amplified from genomic DNA using the immunoSEQ Assay, a bias-controlled multiplex PCR. The original methods were these. Within the assay, amplification of reference gene primers was used to estimate how many nucleated cells each sample contained. To quantify the absolute abundance of each unique TCRbeta CDR3 rearrangement, sequence reads were collapsed and filtered. For each sample, productive Simpson clonality was calculated as the square root of Simpson's diversity index over productive rearrangements. This is the immuneACCESS table as TCRdb keeps it, with only in-frame sequences that have V and J called. A part of the clones is gone; compared with another copy, unresolved V genes explain less than half, and the rest is unexplained. That table furnishes V, J and clone size, whereas the DNA furnished D and trimming. Recorded for this sample are 80,000 to 100,000 clones; 80% of them occurred a single time. The leading ten clones occupy about 9.3% of the sample.

This entry comes from a study of blood T cell repertoires in COVID-19 (dated by TCRdb to 2018 to 2021). Study-wide context: Samples covering the acute and convalescent phases of COVID-19 were provided by collaborators in the United States, Italy and Spain. The repertoires were released in a freely available public database meant as a resource for research on the immune response to SARS-CoV-2. Where available, HLA class I and class II types were taken from metadata supplied by the sample provider and were not determined by assay-based typing. The material from the prospective study consisted of cDNA or gDNA derived from T cells, B-cell-depleted T cells, or PBMCs. Samples came from the ongoing ImmuneRACE study (first 160 participants) plus 1,254 subjects from 6 global collaborators. A de-identified subject ID, COVID-19 status, age in years and sex were almost always included in the sample metadata. The dataset comprised deeply sampled blood TCRbeta repertoires from subjects exposed to, actively infected with, or recovered from COVID-19.

Points the paper makes about the study in general: How much clinical and demographic metadata was included differed by source and by participant, and the metadata was provided uncurated.

Collaborating institutions collected whole blood in K2EDTA tubes following their own protocols. For TCRbeta analysis, collaborators shipped samples in one of three forms: frozen whole blood, isolated PBMCs, or DNA extracted from either of those sample types. The germline V gene supplies CDR1 LGHNA and CDR2 YNFKEQ. At the junction V is shortened by 0 bases and J by 0 bases, with 13 bases in between. Inclusive of the bounding cysteine and phenylalanine, the CDR3 is 17 residues long. CDR3 DNA only is kept here, 51 bases in frame from base 1. The chain is encoded by TRBV4-2 joined to TRBJ2-3; TRBD2 is a weak D gene call, 5 bases matching. The receptor was derived from a woman aged 65 to 85 with acute or convalescent COVID-19. Sequencing was performed on peripheral blood. The sequenced DNA is TGTGCCAGCAGCCAAGATGGTCGAGCGGTTAGCACAGATACGCAGTATTTT. Its translation reads: CASSQDGRAVSTDTQYF.